This TCR beta chain was obtained from a study of cytomegalovirus exposure and HLA in healthy donors (dated by TCRdb to about 2017). For context, the study as a whole: In an earlier analysis of 550 to 750 of the donors, under 300 Gb of sequence data and approximately 120 million unique TCR beta sequences from about 179 million T cells were reported. An early release covering 550 to 700 HLA-typed donors comprised around 300 gigabases of sequencing data and around 86 million unique TCR sequences. The genetic ancestry cluster associated with self-reported Caucasian donors included 81% of the 300 to 400 genotyped donors. The study was designed to test whether signatures of past pathogen exposure could be identified by cataloging public T cell receptors. Using immunosequencing, the study profiled T cell repertoires from about 610 subjects and related those repertoires to cytomegalovirus serostatus. In addition to the first cohort of about 650 subjects, a separate validation cohort of 120 different subjects was used. To predict cytomegalovirus infection status, the study combined high-throughput TCR immunosequencing, statistical association of individual TCRs with disease status, and machine learning. A later analysis re-examined previously published TCR beta repertoires from more than 650 donors and added high-resolution HLA genotyping to investigate patterns of TCR occurrence. In the later analysis, no new phenotypic data were used to find candidate immune exposures; instead, reliance was placed on TCR beta sequences and their occurrence across donors. An earlier analysis of around 580 of the donors used high-throughput TCR beta sequencing to judge whether each TCR beta V gene segment behaved as functional or pseudogenic. Donor age, sex, ethnicity and CMV serostatus were compiled alongside the repertoire data. A later genetic analysis used genome-wide SNP genotypes for about 65% of the roughly 670 donors, treating that subset as a discovery cohort. All discovery cohort repertoires had been generated on a single sequencing platform. Both class I and class II loci were covered by HLA typing, at four-digit resolution. Typing coverage differed by locus: A, B, C, DRB1 and DQB1 were typed in about 620-640 donors, DQA1 in approximately 520, DPA1 in approximately 600, and DPB1 in roughly 470. A handful of DR-DQ haplotypes were handled as single units for association and clustering because linkage in the cohort was strong. Among about 360 genotyped donors of the cohort, an average of about 240,000 unique TCR beta nucleotide sequences were sequenced per donor, roughly a sixth of them non-productive. On the study overall, not on this receptor specifically: Because HLA typing was missing for some donors at each locus, association tests included only the typed subset. Sequencing depth was assumed to be roughly uniform across donors in the presence/absence analyses, though that assumption may not hold. In a later analysis, HLA-associated TCR beta chains were found to be more clonally expanded and to have lower generation probabilities than equally common non-associated chains. In a later analysis, TCR association rates were found to vary across HLA loci, with the most associated TCRs seen for DRB1 alleles and the fewest for HLA-C alleles. Compared with the roughly 670-donor mean, donors in an Asian-associated ancestry cluster had fewer N-insertions in productive TCRs, according to a later genetic analysis. Only TCR beta chains were sequenced in this cohort, and the absence of alpha or paired-chain data limited detectable features. In vitro tests confirmed that three of the cytomegalovirus-associated TCR beta chains recognize cytomegalovirus antigens. Because counts were too low, under 20 rarely observed V segments, including chromosome 9 orphons, were left out of the earlier analysis of several hundred of the donors. According to the authors, the approach could potentially be generalized to other disease states and immunological phenotypes. A cluster of highly shared sequence variants was judged likely to represent a technical artifact of the sequencing pipeline. The study gave a list of some 150 TCR beta chains associated with cytomegalovirus. The classifier was reported to diagnose cytomegalovirus status with high specificity and sensitivity in both the original cohort and the validation cohort. Because the 87-base-pair reads could not distinguish some IMGT-functional V segments, including TRBV6-2 and TRBV6-3, those segments were excluded. Several of the top co-occurrence clusters appeared to be linked to parvovirus B19, influenza, CMV and Epstein-Barr virus, according to a later analysis. When HLA alleles, especially DR and DQ, strongly co-occurred, TCR associations were difficult to assign to individual alleles. Most TCR sequences were seen in very few donors, while some public TCRs were found in many individuals. CMV serostatus was the only immune exposure information available for the cohort. At a false discovery rate of 0.05, a later analysis linked about 16,000 TCR beta sequences to specific HLA alleles. Broadly in line with IMGT annotations, most TCR beta V segments showed up in productive rearrangements about 87% or about 30% of the time in an earlier analysis of several hundred of the donors. A later genetic analysis associated a missense DCLRE1C variant with V-gene and J-gene trimming of TCR beta chains, and an independent cohort replicated the association. A further reported finding was that TCR beta sequences accurately predicted the HLA-A and HLA-B alleles for most subjects in the first cohort. Correlated functional status among segregating V segments might reflect linkage disequilibrium, but an unknown experimental factor could not be ruled out. Most CMV-associated TCR beta chains appeared to be HLA-restricted in a later analysis, and the HLA associations seemed to be driven largely by CMV exposure.

In total, fewer than 750 healthy bone marrow donors made up the cohort. All cohort members were sampled while nominally healthy, although unrecorded immune exposures were likely present. The donor tested CMV seropositive, placing the donor among the 290 or so seropositive members of the cohort. Each donor provided a peripheral blood sample, and peripheral blood mononuclear cells were used for TCR beta sequencing. The Qiagen DNeasy Blood Extraction Kit was used to extract genomic DNA from the blood cell samples. In its sample, this clone was seen once. The antigen it binds to is not known. It has no much larger one-base neighbor in the sample; base qualities were not kept. To prepare the library, the immunoSEQ multiplex PCR assay was applied. For the multiplex PCR, a mixture combining 60 forward primers for TCR Vbeta segments and 13 reverse primers for TCR Jbeta segments was used. The CDR3 region of rearranged TCR beta genes was amplified from genomic DNA by a multiplex PCR assay. Amplified TCR beta libraries were sequenced as 87-base-pair reads on the Illumina HiSeq System. The authors processed their data as follows. A later analysis counted about 80 million unique TCR beta chains across the 550 to 800 repertoires, and about 10 million of these chains were shared by at least two donors. Raw reads were error-corrected and collapsed into unique sequences by a nearest-neighbor algorithm in which closely related sequences were merged to remove PCR and sequencing errors. CDR3 sequences were aligned to IMGT reference sequences to assign V, D and J gene segments. For a sequence to be retained, at least a six-nucleotide match to both a V gene segment and a J gene segment was required. A rearrangement was called productive if the CDR3 had no stop codons and remained in frame with V and J, and every other rearrangement was called non-productive. CDR3 was defined by IMGT convention, running from the second conserved V-encoded cysteine to the conserved J-encoded phenylalanine. Sequences without an unambiguous match to a single V gene segment were excluded from the earlier analysis of approximately 560 of the donors. In an earlier analysis of several hundred of the donors, a V segment was called functional when productive rearrangements were above 56.7%, and segregating when the standard deviation between donors exceeded 5%. A statistical classification framework was built to diagnose cytomegalovirus status from the catalog of TCR beta chain sequences. In a later analysis, V and J genes were assigned by comparing TCR nucleotide sequences against IMGT/GENE-DB human TR gene sequences. In a later analysis, CDR3 sequences and most-parsimonious VDJ recombination scenarios were assigned using the TCRdist pipeline. In a later analysis, every TCR beta chain was defined by the combination of its CDR3 amino acid sequence and its V-gene family, and reads without a unique V-gene family were dropped. A later analysis removed several hundred highly shared, low-generation-probability nucleotide sequences to deal with suspected cross-contamination and a sequencing artifact. A later analysis calculated a clonal expansion index for each public chain from normalized within-repertoire ranks of inferred template counts. In a later analysis, generation probabilities were computed using a VDJ recombination model fitted to out-of-frame rearrangements, and the results were checked against IGoR. Hypergeometric tests were used in a later analysis to score TCR-TCR, TCR-HLA and TCR-CMV co-occurrence, with a repertoire-size bias correction applied to the TCR pairs. A later analysis estimated false discovery rates by permuting HLA or CMV assignments 20 times. In a later analysis, co-occurring TCRs were grouped with DBSCAN, and TCRdist sequence similarity was added when clustering was performed within HLA-allele-positive subsets. For co-occurrence clustering, repertoires with fewer than 30,000 or more than 120,000 public chains were excluded, along with a handful of repertoires with anomalous nucleotide sharing. TCRdb provides this immuneACCESS table in a form limited to in-frame rearrangements. Some clones are lacking; in checked studies, under half of them reflect an unresolved V gene, and why the rest are absent is not known. V, J and clone size are taken as reported in that table, and D and trimming were inferred from the DNA itself. This sample has tens of thousands of clones in its table, and around 60% of those were observed once. The leading ten clones occupy 4% to 4.5% of the sample.

V is pruned by 0 bases and J by 0 bases, leaving 10 bases of the junction without a gene match. The germline V gene sets CDR1 to MDHEN and CDR2 to SYDVKM. The CDR3 sequence holds 20 residues, the cysteine and phenylalanine included. Only CDR3 DNA remains: 60 bases, in frame from the first base. The material sequenced was PBMCs. The chain was built from TRBV28 and TRBJ2-2; a stretch of 10 junction bases matches TRBD2. The TCR was taken from a male donor in good health and CMV-seropositive. The CDR3 reads as follows: CASSLWLAGAITANTGELFF. The nucleotides read TGTGCCAGCAGTTTATGGCTAGCGGGGGCCATAACCGCGAACACCGGGGAGCTGTTTTTT.